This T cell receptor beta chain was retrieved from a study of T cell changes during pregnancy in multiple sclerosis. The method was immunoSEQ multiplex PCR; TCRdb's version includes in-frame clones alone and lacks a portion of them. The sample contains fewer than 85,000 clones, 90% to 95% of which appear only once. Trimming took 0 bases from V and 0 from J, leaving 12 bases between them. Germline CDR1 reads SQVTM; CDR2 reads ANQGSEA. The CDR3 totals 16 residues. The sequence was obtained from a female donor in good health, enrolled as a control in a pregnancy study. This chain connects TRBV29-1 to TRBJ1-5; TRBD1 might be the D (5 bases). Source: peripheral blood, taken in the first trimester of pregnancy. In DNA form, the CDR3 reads TGCAGCGTTGAAGAAGTTCGCAGGGTTAGCAATCAGCCCCAGCATTTT. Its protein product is CSVEEVRRVSNQPQHF.